This TCR beta chain came from a study of blood T cell repertoires in COVID-19. This clone was observed a handful of times. Sequenced by immunoSEQ multiplex PCR; TCRdb stores in-frame clones only, minus some. The repertoire includes 150,000 to 200,000 clones, approximately 84% of them detected once, and about 2.7% sits in the top ten. Trimming shortened V by 0 bases and J by 7 bases, and 14 bases separated the two germline ends. The CDR3 is 15 residues long. The germline CDR1 and CDR2 sequences are SGDLS and YYNGEE. The chain employs TRBV9 and TRBJ2-1; perhaps TRBD2 as D (5 bases). This TCR came from a human donor with acute or convalescent COVID-19. The donor label of this sample is uncertain. The sequencing input was peripheral blood. The CDR3 loop reads CASSVGAYPGNEQFF. CDR3 bases: TGTGCCAGCAGCGTAGGAGCCTACCCGGGGAATGAGCAGTTCTTC.